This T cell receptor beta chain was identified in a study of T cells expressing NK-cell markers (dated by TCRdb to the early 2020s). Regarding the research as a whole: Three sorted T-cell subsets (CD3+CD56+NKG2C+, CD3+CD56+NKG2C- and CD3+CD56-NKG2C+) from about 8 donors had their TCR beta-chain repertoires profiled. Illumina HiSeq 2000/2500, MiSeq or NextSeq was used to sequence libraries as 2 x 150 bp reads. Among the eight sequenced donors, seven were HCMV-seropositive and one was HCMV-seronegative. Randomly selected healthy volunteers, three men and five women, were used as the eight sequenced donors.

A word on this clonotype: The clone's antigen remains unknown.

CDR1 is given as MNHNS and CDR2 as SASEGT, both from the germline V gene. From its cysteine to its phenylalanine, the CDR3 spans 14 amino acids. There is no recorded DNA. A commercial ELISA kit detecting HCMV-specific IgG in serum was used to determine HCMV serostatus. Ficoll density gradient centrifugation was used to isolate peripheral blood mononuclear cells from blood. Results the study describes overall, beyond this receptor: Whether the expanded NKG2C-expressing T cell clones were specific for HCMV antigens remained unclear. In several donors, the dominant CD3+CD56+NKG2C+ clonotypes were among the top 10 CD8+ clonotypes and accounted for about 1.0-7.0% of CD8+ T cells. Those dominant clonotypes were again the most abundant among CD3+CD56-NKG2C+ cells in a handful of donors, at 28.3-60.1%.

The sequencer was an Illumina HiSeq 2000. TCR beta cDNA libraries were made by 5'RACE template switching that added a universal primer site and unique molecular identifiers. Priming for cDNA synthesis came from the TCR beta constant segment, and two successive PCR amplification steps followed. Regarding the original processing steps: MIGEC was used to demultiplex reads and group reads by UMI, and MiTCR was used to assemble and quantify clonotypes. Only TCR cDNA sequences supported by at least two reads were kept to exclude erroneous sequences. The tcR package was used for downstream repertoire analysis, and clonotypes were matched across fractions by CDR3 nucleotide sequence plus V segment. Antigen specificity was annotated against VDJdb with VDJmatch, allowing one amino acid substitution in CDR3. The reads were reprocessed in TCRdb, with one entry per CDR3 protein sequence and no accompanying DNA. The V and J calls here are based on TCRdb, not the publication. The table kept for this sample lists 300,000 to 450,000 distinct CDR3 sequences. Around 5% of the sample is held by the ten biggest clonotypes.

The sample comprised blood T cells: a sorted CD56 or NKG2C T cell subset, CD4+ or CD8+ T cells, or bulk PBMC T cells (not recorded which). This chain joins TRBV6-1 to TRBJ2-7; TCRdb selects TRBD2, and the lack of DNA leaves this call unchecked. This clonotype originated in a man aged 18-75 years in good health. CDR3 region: CASSEPGLAYEQYF.